The 14 T cell receptor beta chains presented below share a single source sample, sequenced in a study of cytomegalovirus exposure and HLA in healthy donors. The PCR was carried out with 60 Vbeta primers and 13 Jbeta primers. Method: immunoSEQ multiplex PCR; TCRdb's copy keeps in-frame clones and lacks some. Of around 160,000 clones detected, around 78% appear once; the ten largest clones hold 3%. Sequenced: PBMCs. All receptors derive from a man aged 35-49 years in good health and CMV-seropositive.

This clone was detected a few times. The chain couples TRBV18 to TRBJ2-2, with 8 bases aligning to TRBD2. Germline assignment: CDR1 KGHSH and CDR2 LQKENI. J gave up 4 bases and V 3 bases, and 10 bases lay outside the gene matches. The CDR3 is 17 residues long. The CDR3 spells CASSPLSSGGITGELFF. CDR3 DNA sequence: TGTGCCAGCTCACCCCTGTCAAGCGGGGGAATCACCGGGGAGCTGTTTTTT.

The chain combines TRBV7-9 with TRBJ1-1; 8 nucleotides agree with TRBD1. The CDR3 consists of 16 residues. Germline V lookup: CDR1 SEHNR, CDR2 FQNEAQ (reference sequence). V lost 3 bases, J lost 6 bases, and 12 bases stayed unmatched. The CDR3 DNA reads TGTGCCAGCAGCTTGGCACCCGGGACAGGCCTGTCTGAAGCTTTCTTT. Translated, it gives CASSLAPGTGLSEAFF.

The chain links TRBV19 to TRBJ2-7; 11 bases match TRBD2. This CDR3 is 15 amino acids long. Germline V gives CDR1 LNHDA, CDR2 SQIVND (reference sequence). V was pared by 5 bases and J by 4 bases, with 7 bases of the junction left unmatched. The CDR3 loop reads CASSPSSGRRYEQYF. In nucleotides, the CDR3 is TGTGCCAGTAGTCCTTCTAGCGGGAGGCGATACGAGCAGTACTTC. Based on the CDR3 plus reference TRBV19 and TRBJ2-7, the full variable domain is DGGITQSPKYLFRKEGQNVTLSCEQNLNHDAMYWYRQDPGQGLRLIYYSQIVNDFQKGDIAEGYSVSREKKESFPLTVTSAQKNPTAFYLCASSPSSGRRYEQYFGPGTRLTVT.

This clone was detected once. The chain combines TRBV18 with TRBJ1-5; 7 positions match TRBD1. Germline V gives CDR1 KGHSH, CDR2 LQKENI. The CDR3 extends over 13 amino acids. Losses at the gene ends were 5 bases for V and 7 bases for J; bases not matched to a gene: 5. CDR3 nucleotide sequence: TGTGCCAGCTCATCCGACAGGGCCCAGCCCCAGCATTTT. Translated, it gives CASSSDRAQPQHF.

The J gene is TRBJ2-7, the V gene TRBV5-1; TRBD2 might be the D (7 bases). The CDR3 spans 15 residues. Deletions cut 4 bases from V and 2 bases from J, with 16 bases between. Germline CDR1 reads SGHRS; CDR2 reads YFSETQ. The CDR3 coding sequence is TGCGCCAGCAGCGAAGGGGGGGCCCCAGCCTACGAGCAGTACTTC. Translated, it gives CASSEGGAPAYEQYF.

V and J are TRBV10-3 and TRBJ1-1; the match to TRBD1 covers 8 bases. The junction had 3 bases not matched to a gene; V was cut back by 3 bases and J by 0 bases. CDR3 length: 15 residues. Germline values: CDR1 ENHRY, CDR2 SYGVKD. CDR3 sequence: CAISDWDRLNTEAFF. In DNA, the CDR3 is TGTGCCATCAGTGACTGGGACAGGTTGAACACTGAAGCTTTCTTT.

J is TRBJ1-5 and V is TRBV28; D unclear. Germline V gene lookup returns CDR1 MDHEN and CDR2 SYDVKM. V shed 4 bases and J shed 7 bases, with 8 bases lying between them. The CDR3 extends over 12 amino acids. DNA for the CDR3: TGTGCCAGCAGTTCCCCCGGGCAGCCCCAGCATTTT. Its protein is CASSSPGQPQHF. The entire variable domain, with the rest obtained from reference TRBV28 and TRBJ1-5, is as follows: DVKVTQSSRYLVKRTGEKVFLECVQDMDHENMFWYRQDPGLGLRLIYFSYDVKMKEKGDIPEGYSVSREKKERFSLILESASTNQTSMYLCASSSPGQPQHFGDGTRLSIL.

This clone was recorded a few times. V gene TRBV11-1 combines with J gene TRBJ2-7, with a tentative D call TRBD2 (6 bases). The V end lost 0 bases, the J end lost 2 bases, and 11 bases lay between the germline ends. The CDR3 extends over 15 amino acids. Germline loops: CDR1 SGHAT, CDR2 FQDESV (reference sequence). The CDR3 region has the DNA TGTGCCAGCAGCTTAGCAGCTAGCGAGACCTACGAGCAGTACTTC. This translates into CASSLAASETYEQYF.

This clone was seen just once. The chain uses TRBV5-1 and TRBJ2-7; TRBD1 agrees at 7 bases. The CDR3 totals 14 residues. With 4 bases clipped from V and 2 bases from J, the junction kept 6 bases outside the gene matches. Germline loops: CDR1 SGHRS, CDR2 YFSETQ. CDR3 DNA: TGCGCCAGCAGCCCGGGACAGCAAACCTACGAGCAGTACTTC. This sequence encodes CASSPGQQTYEQYF.

This rearrangement joins TRBV5-5 to TRBJ1-2; TRBD1 might be the D (6 bases). The ends were cut back, 0 bases at V and 4 bases at J, with 13 bases in the middle. Looked up from germline, CDR1 is SGHKS and CDR2 is YYEKEE (reference sequence). The CDR3 length is 15 residues. CDR3 nucleotide sequence: TGTGCCAGCAGCTTGGAGGTCAGGGGTTCCTATGGCTACACCTTC. The encoded protein is CASSLEVRGSYGYTF.

The gene calls are TRBV6-5 and TRBJ2-5; 9 bases match TRBD1. The assigned J gene may be wrong: the sequence end matches TRBJ2-7 better. Germline V gene data show CDR1 as MNHEY and CDR2 as SVGAGI. This CDR3 region has 15 residues. CDR3 loop: CASSFRSGQGYEQYF. CDR3 in DNA: TGTGCCAGCAGTTTTCGTTCGGGACAGGGCTACGAGCAGTACTTC.

The table lists this clone with a few counts. The chain carries TRBV21-1 and TRBJ2-6; the table calls TRBD2, which could not be checked here. TRBV21-1 is reported as a pseudogene. The CDR3 spans 18 residues. The CDR3 DNA sequence: TGTGCCAGGACACTAGCGGAAAGCTCACTCTCTGGGGCCAACGTCCTGACTTTC. Translating it yields CARTLAESSLSGANVLTF.

The rearrangement uses TRBV11-2 and TRBJ1-4; 10 bases line up with TRBD1. CDR1 and CDR2 (germline): SGHAT, FQNNGV. This CDR3 comprises 15 residues. V dropped 5 bases and J dropped 7; count of bases not matched to a gene: 7. CDR3 DNA sequence: TGTGCCAGCAGCACCGGACAGGGGGGAAGTGAAAAACTGTTTTTT. This gives the protein CASSTGQGGSEKLFF. The full variable domain, completed using reference TRBV11-2 and TRBJ1-4, is EAGVAQSPRYKIIEKRQSVAFWCNPISGHATLYWYQQILGQGPKLLIQFQNNGVVDDSQLPKDRFSAERLKGVDSTLKIQPAKLEDSAVYLCASSTGQGGSEKLFFGSGTQLSVL.

This clone was detected once. The chain links TRBV5-1 to TRBJ1-1, with 9 bases that match TRBD1. The germline gives CDR1 SGHRS, CDR2 YFSETQ. With 4 bases clipped from V and 0 bases from J, the junction kept 7 bases outside the gene matches. The CDR3 extends over 16 amino acids. The CDR3 nucleotides are TGCGCCAGCAGCAGAGACAGGGGGGGACTGAACACTGAAGCTTTCTTT. This translates into CASSRDRGGLNTEAFF.